This is a list of T cell receptor beta chains from one sample in a study of shared clonotypes between healthy human individuals. The method was immunoSEQ multiplex PCR; TCRdb's version includes in-frame clones alone and lacks a portion of them. The table lists over a million clones, about 75% of them singletons. The sample comprised memory CD4+ T cells sorted from blood. The receptors stem from a man between 18 and 29 years old in good health. Each CDR3 is given without its conserved first and last residue. Expanded clones are given a class, and other clones once, few, many or no size at all.

V	J	size	CDR3
TRBV6-5	TRBJ2-3	-	ASSPRLAGGPMQY
TRBV13	TRBJ2-7	-	ASMRGALYEQY
TRBV5-4	TRBJ1-1	-	ASSLVGEGARRAAF
TRBV6-1	TRBJ1-1	-	ASWGRSGSEAF
TRBV7-6	TRBJ2-5	-	ASSLAPSGGQETQY
TRBV14	TRBJ2-7	-	ASSVQDRGYEQY
TRBV29-1	TRBJ2-1	few	SVEDDLDALQF
TRBV28	TRBJ1-4	-	ASSPPLGTTNEKLF
TRBV18	TRBJ1-2	-	ASSPSVQGVLGYT
TRBV11-2	TRBJ2-3	-	ASSLDHRAPGEDTQY
TRBV28	TRBJ2-2	-	ASSLFPALNTGELF
TRBV7-3	TRBJ2-5	-	ASSPGTSQETQY
TRBV5-6	TRBJ1-2	-	ASSLVGGANGYT
TRBV5-6	TRBJ1-6	-	ASSINWESPLH
TRBV30	TRBJ2-3	-	AWRLRGTDTQY
TRBV5-1	TRBJ2-7	-	ASSHGTGAYEQY
TRBV19	TRBJ1-2	few	ASSPRDSVGYGYT
TRBV10-3	TRBJ2-7	-	AISAPPGLAGAYEQY
TRBV5-1	TRBJ1-1	-	ASSLKGGTEAF
TRBV28	TRBJ1-1	-	ASSFGEETPNTEAF